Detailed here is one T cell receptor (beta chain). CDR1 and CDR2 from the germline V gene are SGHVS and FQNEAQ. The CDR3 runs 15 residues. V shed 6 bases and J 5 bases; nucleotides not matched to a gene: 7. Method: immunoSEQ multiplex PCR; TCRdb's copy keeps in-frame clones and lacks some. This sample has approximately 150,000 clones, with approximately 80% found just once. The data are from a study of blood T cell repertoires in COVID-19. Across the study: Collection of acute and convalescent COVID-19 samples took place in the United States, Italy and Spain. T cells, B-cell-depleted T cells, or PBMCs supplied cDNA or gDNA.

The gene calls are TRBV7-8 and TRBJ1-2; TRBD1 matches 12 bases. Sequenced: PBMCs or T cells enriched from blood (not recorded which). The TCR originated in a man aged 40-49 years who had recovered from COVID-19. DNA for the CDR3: TGTGCCAGCAGGCCCGGGACAGGGGGCGGGTATGGCTACACCTTC. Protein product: CASRPGTGGGYGYTF. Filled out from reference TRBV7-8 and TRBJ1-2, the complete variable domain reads GAGVSQSPRYKVAKRGQDVALRCDPISGHVSLFWYQQALGQGPEFLTYFQNEAQLDKSGLPSDRFFAERPEGSVSTLKIQRTQQEDSAVYLCASRPGTGGGYGYTFGSGTRLTVV.